Listed here are 30 T cell receptor beta chains from one sample, sequenced in a study of blood T cell repertoires in COVID-19. The method was immunoSEQ multiplex PCR; TCRdb's version includes in-frame clones alone and lacks a portion of them. The data hold some 270,000 clones, with 80% to 85% observed a single time. The sample taken for sequencing was peripheral blood. Receptors were obtained from a person aged 65 to 85 with COVID-19, enrolled during active disease.

This clone was seen once. The chain employs TRBV14 and TRBJ2-1; unclear D gene. The CDR3 is 13 amino acids. Germline V gene data show CDR1 as SGHDN and CDR2 as FVKESK. The V end was cut by 0 bases, the J end by 9 bases, with 9 bases between. The CDR3 loop is CASSQELRVEQFF. DNA for the CDR3: TGTGCCAGCAGCCAAGAACTACGGGTTGAGCAGTTCTTC. The full variable domain, with the rest looked up from reference TRBV14 and TRBJ2-1, is EAGVTQFPSHSVIEKGQTVTLRCDPISGHDNLYWYRRVMGKEIKFLLHFVKESKQDESGMPNNRFLAERTGGTYSTLKVQPAELEDSGVYFCASSQELRVEQFFGPGTRLTVL.

CDR3 bases: TGCGCCAGCAGCCCCCGACAGGGAAACGAGGAAAAACTGTTTTTT. This gives the protein CASSPRQGNEEKLFF. The rearrangement uses TRBV4-1 and TRBJ1-4; 7 bases match TRBD1. CDR3 size: 15 residues. The junction had 10 bases not matched to a gene; V was cut back by 4 bases and J by 8 bases. Germline CDR1 is MGHRA and CDR2 is YSYEKL.

This chain uses TRBV4-3 with TRBJ1-2; D is perhaps TRBD1 (5 bases). V was trimmed by 0 bases and J by 7 bases, leaving 15 bases between them. The length of the CDR3 is 15 residues. Germline V gene lookup returns CDR1 LGHNA and CDR2 YSLEER. The CDR3 loop is CASSQDLRMGGGYTF. DNA of the CDR3: TGCGCCAGCAGCCAAGATCTCCGAATGGGGGGTGGCTACACCTTC.

V gene TRBV28 combines with J gene TRBJ1-6; 7 nucleotides match TRBD1. Unmatched junction bases numbered 7, after V lost 6 bases and J lost 5 bases. Per the germline V gene, CDR1 is MDHEN and CDR2 is SYDVKM. The CDR3 totals 15 residues. The CDR3 is CASSGPGQNNSPLHF. CDR3 nucleotides: TGTGCCAGCAGCGGACCGGGACAGAATAATTCACCCCTCCACTTT.

This sequence joins TRBV14 and TRBJ2-7, with a tentative D call TRBD1 (5 bases). Germline V CDR1 and CDR2: SGHDN, FVKESK. CDR3 length: 14 residues. Trimming shortened V by 1 base and J by 4 bases, and 11 bases separated the two germline ends. CDR3 region: CASSQGDRRYEQYF. The CDR3 DNA reads as TGTGCCAGCAGCCAAGGCGACAGAAGATACGAGCAGTACTTC.

Comment on this clone: The same CDR3 arises from other DNA sequences in this sample as well. The chain has TRBV19 and TRBJ1-5; a weak D match, TRBD1 (5 bases). Germline V gene data show CDR1 as LNHDA and CDR2 as SQIVND (reference sequence). This CDR3 has 16 amino acids. Trimming took 3 bases from V and 2 from J, leaving 14 bases between them. CDR3 sequence reads: CASSIIGGAGNQPQHF. In DNA, the CDR3 is TGTGCCAGTAGTATCATAGGTGGGGCGGGCAATCAGCCCCAGCATTTT. Combining the CDR3 with reference TRBV19 and TRBJ1-5 gives the whole variable domain DGGITQSPKYLFRKEGQNVTLSCEQNLNHDAMYWYRQDPGQGLRLIYYSQIVNDFQKGDIAEGYSVSREKKESFPLTVTSAQKNPTAFYLCASSIIGGAGNQPQHFGDGTRLSIL.

CDR3 coding DNA: TGTGCCAGCAGAGACAGGGGGCAGGGGAACACTGAAGCTTTCTTT. Residues: CASRDRGQGNTEAFF. V usage is TRBV6-5 and J usage is TRBJ1-1; TRBD1 aligns across 10 bases. The germline V gene has CDR1 MNHEY and CDR2 SVGAGI. Trimming took 6 bases from V and 1 from J; bases not matched to a gene: 5. The CDR3 contains 15 residues.

The chain has TRBV19 and TRBJ2-2; 11 bases agree with TRBD1. Germline-derived CDR1 and CDR2 are LNHDA and SQIVND (reference sequence). Losses at the gene ends were 7 bases for V and 4 bases for J; bases not matched to a gene: 2. The CDR3 contains 14 residues. The CDR3 loop reads CASTGTGGTGELFF. CDR3 DNA: TGTGCCAGTACCGGGACAGGGGGCACCGGGGAGCTGTTTTTT.

V gene TRBV7-9 combines with J gene TRBJ2-7; D might be TRBD1 (5 bases). Germline values: CDR1 SEHNR, CDR2 FQNEAQ (reference sequence). The V and J ends lost 5 bases and 2 bases respectively, with 16 bases between them. The CDR3 is made up of 15 amino acids. CDR3 protein: CASSPINTGTYEQYF. The DNA of the CDR3 is TGTGCCAGCAGCCCCATCAACACAGGTACCTACGAGCAGTACTTC.

The chain recombines TRBV19 with TRBJ1-1; TRBD1 agrees at 8 bases. The germline V gene encodes CDR1 LNHDA and CDR2 SQIVND (reference sequence). The length of the CDR3 is 16 residues. Unmatched junction bases numbered 8, after V lost 4 bases and J lost 1 base. The CDR3 nucleotides are TGTGCCAGTAGTACCCCAGGGGGCCGAGAGAACACTGAAGCTTTCTTT. Protein sequence: CASSTPGGRENTEAFF.

The CDR3 loop reads CASSQGLAGVNEQFF. CDR3 nucleotide sequence: TGTGCCAGCAGCCAAGGACTAGCGGGAGTCAATGAGCAGTTCTTC. The chain combines TRBV3-1 (or the pseudogene TRBV3-2) with TRBJ2-1, with TRBD2 matching over 12 bases. The CDR3 contains 15 residues. Germline V gives CDR1 LGHDT, CDR2 YNNKEL (reference sequence). V shed 1 base and J 6 bases; nucleotides not matched to a gene: 1.

In this sample, this clone turned up once. The chain joins TRBV2 to TRBJ2-5; 9 bases are a match to TRBD1. V trimming: 6 bases; J trimming: 5 bases; junction bases outside the gene matches: 10. The CDR3 is 15 amino acids. Germline V CDR1 and CDR2: SNHLY, FYNNEI. As DNA, the CDR3 is TGTGCCAGCAGGAAGACAGGGGGAGGAAGGGAGACCCAGTACTTC. Translation: CASRKTGGGRETQYF.

V usage is TRBV3-1 (or the pseudogene TRBV3-2) and J usage is TRBJ2-2; no clear D gene. CDR3 length: 14 residues. V was cut by 0 bases and J by 4 bases, with 6 bases left in between. Germline CDR1 reads LGHDT; CDR2 reads YNNKEL (reference sequence). The CDR3 loop reads CASSQEVVTGELFF. CDR3 in DNA: TGTGCCAGCAGCCAAGAAGTAGTCACCGGGGAGCTGTTTTTT.

This rearrangement joins TRBV27 to TRBJ2-1, with D uncertain. The V gene lost 7 bases and the J gene lost 0 bases, with 13 bases spanning the gap. The CDR3 length is 15 residues. CDR1 is MNHEY and CDR2 is SMNVEV in the germline V gene (reference sequence). The CDR3 is CASMFGRGSYNEQFF. The DNA of the CDR3 is TGTGCCAGCATGTTCGGCAGAGGCTCCTACAATGAGCAGTTCTTC.

V usage is TRBV5-1 and J usage is TRBJ2-6; TRBD1 matches at 8 bases. The germline V gene encodes CDR1 SGHRS and CDR2 YFSETQ. The CDR3 covers 19 residues. The trim removed 0 bases at V and 0 bases at J, leaving 8 bases unmatched. In DNA form, the CDR3 reads TGCGCCAGCAGCTTGGGGACAGGGCAGCTTCTCTCTGGGGCCAACGTCCTGACTTTC. It encodes CASSLGTGQLLSGANVLTF.

The V gene is TRBV29-1, the J gene TRBJ1-2; D possibly corresponds to TRBD1 (6 bases). This CDR3 has 11 amino acids. Per germline, CDR1 SQVTM and CDR2 ANQGSEA. Trimming took off 4 bases at V and 8 bases at J, with 11 bases between the two ends. The CDR3 spells CSVVPGEGYTF. In DNA, the CDR3 is TGCAGCGTTGTGCCAGGGGAAGGCTACACCTTC. Drawing the rest from reference TRBV29-1 and TRBJ1-2, the complete variable domain is SAVISQKPSRDICQRGTSLTIQCQVDSQVTMMFWYRQQPGQSLTLIATANQGSEATYESGFVIDKFPISRPNLTFSTLTVSNMSPEDSSIYLCSVVPGEGYTFGSGTRLTVV.

The table lists this clone with a count of one. The chain joins TRBV7-6 to TRBJ2-7; 7 bases agree with TRBD1. V shed 4 bases and J 0 bases; nucleotides not matched to a gene: 6. The germline CDR1 and CDR2 sequences are SGHVS and FNYEAQ. The CDR3 contains 15 residues. The CDR3 nucleotides are TGTGCCAGCAGCTCCATGACAGGGCCCTCCTACGAGCAGTACTTC. Protein product: CASSSMTGPSYEQYF. The full variable domain, with the rest looked up from reference TRBV7-6 and TRBJ2-7, is GAGVSQSPRYKVTKRGQDVALRCDPISGHVSLYWYRQALGQGPEFLTYFNYEAQQDKSGLPNDRFSAERPEGSISTLTIQRTEQRDSAMYRCASSSMTGPSYEQYFGPGTRLTVT.

This sequence joins TRBV27 and TRBJ2-4, with a possible D match to TRBD2 (5 bases). V lost 4 bases and J 1 base, leaving 11 bases between the germline ends. This CDR3 region has 15 residues. Germline V gene data show CDR1 as MNHEY and CDR2 as SMNVEV (reference sequence). CDR3 bases: TGTGCCAGCAGTTACGCCCCGGGGGCCAAAAACATTCAGTACTTC. It encodes CASSYAPGAKNIQYF.

The chain carries TRBV9 and TRBJ2-1; TRBD1 might be the D (5 bases). The CDR3 has 12 residues. The V end was cut by 1 base, the J end by 8 bases, with 7 bases between. Germline V CDR1 and CDR2: SGDLS, YYNGEE. The CDR3 DNA is TGTGCCAGCAGCGTACCCAGGGATGAGCAGTTCTTC. Protein product: CASSVPRDEQFF.

The chain combines TRBV3-1 (or the pseudogene TRBV3-2) with TRBJ1-4; tentatively, D is TRBD1 (6 bases). The V gene's germline CDR1 is LGHDT and CDR2 YNNKEL (reference sequence). The germline V and J ends were trimmed by 1 base and 8 bases, with 11 bases remaining between them. The CDR3 loop spans 14 amino acids. CDR3: CASSQGTVGEKLFF. The CDR3 region has the DNA TGTGCCAGCAGCCAAGGGACAGTCGGAGAAAAACTGTTTTTT.

This chain connects TRBV10-1 to TRBJ2-1, with 12 bases lining up with TRBD2. The CDR3 spans 19 residues. Per the germline V gene, CDR1 is WNHNN and CDR2 is SYGVQD (reference sequence). V gave up 0 bases and J gave up 12 bases; unmatched junction bases: 18. This chain's CDR3 is CASSESGKRTSGDLVGQFF. The CDR3 DNA sequence: TGCGCCAGCAGTGAGTCCGGAAAAAGGACTAGCGGGGACCTGGTCGGGCAGTTCTTC.

The V gene is TRBV7-2, the J gene TRBJ1-6; 7 positions agree with TRBD1. CDR1 is SGHTA, CDR2 FQGNSA, per germline. J was trimmed by 0 bases and V by 5 bases; bases with no gene match: 7. The CDR3 covers 17 residues. The chain's CDR3 is CASSRGTAISYNSPLHF. CDR3 in DNA: TGTGCCAGCAGCCGGGGGACAGCTATCTCCTATAATTCACCCCTCCACTTT.

The rearrangement links TRBV10-3 to TRBJ1-3; 10 bases map to TRBD1. The V gene end was trimmed by 5 bases and the J gene end by 0 bases; junction bases not matched to a gene: 7. The germline V gene encodes CDR1 ENHRY and CDR2 SYGVKD. The CDR3 totals 17 residues. The CDR3 DNA is TGTGCCATCAGTCCCGGGACAGGGGCCAGCTCTGGAAACACCATATATTTT. It is translated as CAISPGTGASSGNTIYF.

This chain joins TRBV12-3 or TRBV12-4 and TRBJ1-4; TRBD1 aligns across 9 bases. After removal of 7 bases from V and 7 bases from J, the junction contained 4 bases not matched to a gene. CDR3 length equals 13 residues. CDR3 amino acids: CASKQGAGEKLFF. CDR3 DNA sequence: TGTGCCAGCAAACAGGGGGCAGGTGAAAAACTGTTTTTT.

This clone has just one count. The rearrangement links TRBV9 to TRBJ2-2; no clear D. The CDR3 has 14 amino acids. V shed 3 bases and J shed 4 bases, with 10 bases lying between them. The germline gives CDR1 SGDLS, CDR2 YYNGEE. The CDR3 coding sequence is TGTGCCAGCAGCGCCCAGGTCGGCACCGGGGAGCTGTTTTTT. It yields the protein CASSAQVGTGELFF. Supplemented by reference TRBV9 and TRBJ2-2, the full variable domain reads DSGVTQTPKHLITATGQRVTLRCSPRSGDLSVYWYQQSLDQGLQFLIQYYNGEERAKGNILERFSAQQFPDLHSELNLSSLELGDSALYFCASSAQVGTGELFFGEGSRLTVL.

V and J are TRBV27 and TRBJ2-6; D may be TRBD2 (6 bases). V lost 4 bases and J lost 4, with 17 bases in between. In germline, CDR1 is MNHEY, CDR2 SMNVEV (reference sequence). The CDR3 contains 17 residues. This CDR3 reads CASSSGLTPLGANVLTF. CDR3 coding DNA: TGTGCCAGCAGTTCGGGACTGACTCCTCTCGGGGCCAACGTCCTGACTTTC.

This clone was recorded only once. This rearrangement joins TRBV27 to TRBJ1-4; D is perhaps TRBD1 (6 bases). Trimming stripped 5 bases from V and 5 bases from J, with 15 bases between. The V gene's germline CDR1 is MNHEY and CDR2 SMNVEV (reference sequence). CDR3 length: 15 residues. This CDR3 is CASSRHRAKNEKLFF. For the CDR3, the DNA is TGTGCCAGCAGTCGACACAGGGCAAAGAATGAAAAACTGTTTTTT.

The gene calls are TRBV7-2 and TRBJ2-1; D is possibly TRBD2 (6 bases). Germline V gene sequence: CDR1 SGHTA, CDR2 FQGNSA. This CDR3 has 18 residues. The V gene lost 6 bases and the J gene lost 0 bases, with 21 bases spanning the gap. The CDR3 reads CASSLKPRGVRSYNEQFF. In DNA form, the CDR3 reads TGTGCCAGCAGTCTTAAGCCCCGCGGGGTGCGCTCCTACAATGAGCAGTTCTTC.

This chain uses TRBV6-2 or TRBV6-3 with TRBJ1-6; weak D call: TRBD1 (5 bases). The ends were cut back, 3 bases at V and 8 bases at J, with 23 bases in the middle. In germline, CDR1 is MNHEY, CDR2 SVGEGT. The CDR3 extends over 18 amino acids. The CDR3 protein is CASSYQGRYRGMHSPLHF. CDR3 sequence (DNA): TGTGCCAGCAGTTATCAAGGAAGATACCGGGGGATGCATTCACCCCTCCACTTT.

This chain joins TRBV3-1 (or the pseudogene TRBV3-2) and TRBJ2-5; 10 bases align to TRBD1. From germline, CDR1 is LGHDT and CDR2 YNNKEL (reference sequence). The CDR3 has 17 amino acids. Trimming at V came to 4 bases and at J to 5 bases, leaving 13 bases not matched to a gene. CDR3 region: CASSLIGGDRGDETQYF. The CDR3 DNA reads as TGTGCCAGCAGCCTCATCGGGGGGGACAGGGGTGATGAGACCCAGTACTTC.